Following are 11 T cell receptor beta chains from one sample sequenced in a study of blood T cell repertoires in COVID-19. Clones were read by immunoSEQ multiplex PCR, and TCRdb kept only the in-frame ones, dropping some. This sample has about 220,000 clones; roughly 80% occur once, and the top ten carry less than 2.5%. The sequenced sample was peripheral blood. The receptor source for this set is a woman aged 55-75 years with acute or convalescent COVID-19.

This chain connects TRBV7-9 to TRBJ1-1, with 8 bases that match TRBD1. This CDR3 has 17 amino acids. Germline lookup yields CDR1 SEHNR and CDR2 FQNEAQ (reference sequence). V trimming: 2 bases; J trimming: 3 bases; junction bases outside the gene matches: 11. CDR3 nucleotide sequence: TGTGCCAGCAGCTTATGGCAGGGGGCCTTGAGGGACACTGAAGCTTTCTTT. This codes for CASSLWQGALRDTEAFF.

CDR3 coding DNA: TGTGCCAGCAGCGGTCGCCCAGGGGCAAATCAGCCCCAGCATTTT. Translation: CASSGRPGANQPQHF. V usage is TRBV6-5 and J usage is TRBJ1-5, with TRBD1 as a possible D gene (6 bases). Per the germline V gene, CDR1 is MNHEY and CDR2 is SVGAGI. The CDR3 consists of 15 residues. The V end was cut by 6 bases, the J end by 4 bases, with 16 bases between.

This clone showed up just a few times. The V and J genes are TRBV14 and TRBJ1-1; 7 bases agree with TRBD1. The length of the CDR3 is 13 residues. The germline V gene encodes CDR1 SGHDN and CDR2 FVKESK. J lost 3 bases, V lost 4 bases, and 2 bases had no gene match. The CDR3 loop is CASSRGQYTEAFF. The CDR3 DNA sequence: TGTGCCAGCAGCCGGGGACAGTACACTGAAGCTTTCTTT.

The chain recombines TRBV5-5 with TRBJ1-6; perhaps TRBD1 as D (5 bases). Trimming stripped 0 bases from V and 3 bases from J, with 10 bases between. Germline lookup yields CDR1 SGHKS and CDR2 YYEKEE (reference sequence). CDR3 length: 16 residues. The CDR3 DNA reads as TGTGCCAGCAGCTTGGCACAGGAGTTCTATAATTCACCCCTCCACTTT. Amino acid sequence: CASSLAQEFYNSPLHF.

The rearrangement links TRBV6-4 to TRBJ2-2; D is unresolved. The V and J ends lost 4 bases and 3 bases respectively, with 9 bases between them. This CDR3 is built from 14 residues. CDR1 is MRHNA, CDR2 SNTAGT, per germline. The CDR3 reads CASSAYSYTGELFF. DNA for the CDR3: TGTGCCAGCAGTGCGTACAGCTACACCGGGGAGCTGTTTTTT.

The table lists this clone with a few counts. The chain links TRBV6-5 to TRBJ1-1; perhaps TRBD1 as D (6 bases). The CDR3 runs 15 residues. Trimming removed 6 bases at V and 5 bases at J, with 19 bases between. Per the germline V gene, CDR1 is MNHEY and CDR2 is SVGAGI. The DNA of the CDR3 is TGTGCCAGCAGGGGGGTACAGGGCTCGAGAACTGAAGCTTTCTTT. It yields the protein CASRGVQGSRTEAFF.

The J gene is TRBJ1-3, the V gene TRBV3-1 (or the pseudogene TRBV3-2); no clear D. The CDR3 is 17 residues long. Trimming shortened V by 4 bases and J by 2 bases, and 18 bases separated the two germline ends. Germline values: CDR1 LGHDT, CDR2 YNNKEL (reference sequence). CDR3 bases: TGTGCCAGCAGCCTCAGTCCCCCGGGGATGGCTGGAAACACCATATATTTT. Its protein is CASSLSPPGMAGNTIYF.

The V and J genes are TRBV7-8 and TRBJ1-1, with 8 bases aligning to TRBD1. This CDR3 spans 14 amino acids. CDR1 SGHVS and CDR2 FQNEAQ come from the germline V gene. J lost 2 bases, V lost 4 bases, and 3 bases had no gene match. The CDR3 DNA sequence: TGTGCCAGCAGCTGGGGACAGGCCAACACTGAAGCTTTCTTT. Amino acid sequence: CASSWGQANTEAFF.

The chain recombines TRBV7-8 with TRBJ2-3; 7 bases agree with TRBD2. The CDR3 loop spans 16 amino acids. V was clipped by 4 bases and J by 1 base; unmatched bases: 8. Looked up from germline, CDR1 is SGHVS and CDR2 is FQNEAQ. Written as DNA, the CDR3 is TGTGCCAGCAGCTCGCTAGCGGCGATCGGCACAGATACGCAGTATTTT. Protein: CASSSLAAIGTDTQYF.

This CDR3 reads CASKRDFMNTEAFF. The CDR3 DNA is TGTGCCAGCAAGAGGGACTTTATGAACACTGAAGCTTTCTTT. The chain links TRBV6-5 to TRBJ1-1; tentative D call: TRBD1 (5 bases). Germline loops: CDR1 MNHEY, CDR2 SVGAGI. CDR3 length: 14 residues. V lost 7 bases and J 0 bases, leaving 12 bases between the germline ends.

The V gene is TRBV2, the J gene TRBJ2-1, with 8 bases that match TRBD2. This CDR3 has 15 residues. Germline CDR1 reads SNHLY; CDR2 reads FYNNEI. V lost 8 bases to trimming and J lost 1 base; unmatched junction nucleotides: 7. CDR3 sequence reads: CASRGSGVSYNEQFF. The CDR3 DNA reads as TGTGCCAGCCGGGGTAGCGGGGTTTCCTACAATGAGCAGTTCTTC.